Listed here are 2 T cell receptor beta chains from one sample, sequenced in a study of chemoradiotherapy in HPV16-positive cancers. This table comes from immunoSEQ multiplex PCR, and its TCRdb copy is limited to in-frame clones, with some not included. Here the sample spans fewer than 5,500 clones, 90% being singletons. Sequences were derived from tumor tissue, sampled from a patient who underwent chemoradiotherapy. All receptors derive from a human donor with HPV-associated anogenital cancer.

This clone has more than one count but fewer than ten. The rearrangement uses TRBV11-2 and TRBJ1-3, with a tentative D call TRBD1 (6 bases). This CDR3 has 14 residues. Germline CDR1 and CDR2: SGHAT and FQNNGV. V gave up 5 bases and J gave up 3 bases, with 11 bases separating them. CDR3 in DNA: TGTGCCAGCAGCCAACGACAGGTTGGAAACACCATATATTTT. Translated: CASSQRQVGNTIYF. Full variable domain (rest looked up from reference TRBV11-2 and TRBJ1-3): EAGVAQSPRYKIIEKRQSVAFWCNPISGHATLYWYQQILGQGPKLLIQFQNNGVVDDSQLPKDRFSAERLKGVDSTLKIQPAKLEDSAVYLCASSQRQVGNTIYFGEGSWLTVV.

The chain employs TRBV28 and TRBJ2-7; D might be TRBD1 (6 bases). The germline V and J ends were trimmed by 5 bases and 5 bases, with 22 bases remaining between them. Germline assignment: CDR1 MDHEN and CDR2 SYDVKM. CDR3 length equals 16 residues. The CDR3 DNA is TGTGCCAGCAGTCCCTCAACAGGGACGGTAATCGACGAGCAGTACGTC. Encoded protein: CASSPSTGTVIDEQYV.